A selection of T cell receptor beta chains follows, all from one sample in a study of blood T cell repertoires in COVID-19. Here immunoSEQ multiplex PCR was the method, and the copy in TCRdb shows in-frame clones only, minus some. The sample includes some 150,000 clones, 84% seen only once; the top ten take 5.5% to 8%. Specimen: peripheral blood. Source of these receptors: a woman aged 45-65 years in a cohort sampled during active or convalescent COVID-19. The CDR3 runs from the conserved cysteine through the conserved F or W. Each record gives: J gene, clone size, D gene, V gene, CDR3 protein, CDR3 DNA. The D gene is left open where the match is weak. The listing skips clone size in some rows; elsewhere it reads once, few, many or a size class.

TRBJ1-3 | . | . | TRBV20-1 | CSASVLGGGNTIYF | TGCAGTGCTAGTGTCCTGGGAGGGGGAAACACCATATATTTT
TRBJ2-3 | . | TRBD1 | TRBV7-9 | CASSLGDRMAADTQYF | TGTGCCAGCAGCTTAGGGGACAGGATGGCCGCAGATACGCAGTATTTT
TRBJ1-1 | . | TRBD1 | TRBV11-2 | CASSFGTGVMNTEAFF | TGTGCCAGCAGCTTCGGGACAGGGGTTATGAACACTGAAGCTTTCTTT
TRBJ1-1 | . | . | TRBV20-1 | CSASRGTEAFF | TGCAGTGCTAGCAGGGGAACTGAAGCTTTCTTT
TRBJ2-3 | once | . | TRBV19 | CASKEGTAQDTQYF | TGTGCCAGTAAGGAGGGGACAGCACAAGATACGCAGTATTTT
TRBJ1-4 | . | . | TRBV6-1 | CASSEARGSANEKLFF | TGTGCCAGCAGTGAAGCCAGGGGAAGCGCTAATGAAAAACTGTTTTTT
TRBJ1-5 | . | . | TRBV19 | CASSITGYSNQPQHF | TGTGCCAGTAGTATAACGGGGTATAGCAATCAGCCCCAGCATTTT
TRBJ2-3 | . | . | TRBV6-6 | CASSPTGSEADTQYF | TGTGCCAGCAGTCCAACAGGGTCGGAAGCAGATACGCAGTATTTT
TRBJ2-7 | . | . | TRBV3-1/TRBV3-2 | CASSQSGLGEQYF | TGTGCCAGCAGCCAGAGCGGGTTGGGCGAGCAGTACTTC
TRBJ2-1 | . | TRBD1 | TRBV6-5 | CASRRQGAIEQFF | TGTGCCAGCAGGCGACAGGGGGCGATTGAGCAGTTCTTC
TRBJ2-2 | few | . | TRBV25-1 | CASTYTGELFF | TGTGCCAGCACGTACACCGGGGAGCTGTTTTTT
TRBJ1-2 | few | . | TRBV3-1/TRBV3-2 | CASRDDTNYGYTF | TGTGCCAGCAGAGATGACACGAACTATGGCTACACCTTC
TRBJ1-2 | . | . | TRBV7-7 | CATLPPEFFSNGYTF | TGTGCGACTCTGCCCCCAGAGTTTTTTAGTAATGGCTACACCTTC